The clone carrying this T cell receptor beta chain was picked up one time. Its antigen is currently unknown. The data were obtained in a study of T cells in narcolepsy. Across the study: Patients with NT1 or NT2 and healthy control donors were enrolled.

TCRdb keeps only in-frame clones here, not all; method: immunoSEQ multiplex PCR. The sample has 25,000 to 35,000 clones, approximately 80% seen once. Looked up from germline, CDR1 is LNHDA and CDR2 is SQIVND (reference sequence). CDR3 length: 14 amino acids. Study-wide points: No autoreactive T cell clone sequences appeared in some memory CD4+ repertoires. Healthy controls reportedly lacked the autoreactive clonotypes serially found in patients' blood. Same-patient CSF and blood CD4+ T cell clonotypes included HCRT-specific and TRIB2-specific autoreactive ones.

This sequence originates from a human donor with narcolepsy. The rearrangement joins TRBV19 to TRBJ2-5, with TRBD2 identical over 10 bases. The tail of the sequence fits TRBJ2-7 better, so the J call may be wrong. The sequencing input was CD45RA- memory CD4+ T cells from PBMCs. The CDR3, as DNA: TGTGCCAGTAGTAGGACTAGCGGCTCCTACGAGCAGTACTTC. Amino acids: CASSRTSGSYEQYF.